Shown below are 4 T cell receptor beta chains from a single sample sequenced in a study of blood T cell repertoires in COVID-19. Generated by immunoSEQ multiplex PCR, the TCRdb table keeps only in-frame clones and is missing some. The table has more than 95,000 clones, just under 80% seen once. Sequencing was carried out using peripheral blood. The receptors shown here come from a human donor in a cohort sampled during active COVID-19.

This clone appeared a single time. The V and J genes are TRBV3-1 (or the pseudogene TRBV3-2) and TRBJ2-1; D is possibly TRBD2 (5 bases). The CDR3 covers 13 residues. From germline, CDR1 is LGHDT and CDR2 YNNKEL (reference sequence). Trimming took 3 bases from V and 7 from J, leaving 10 bases between them. CDR3 DNA: TGTGCCAGCAGCCACATAGCGACGAATGAGCAGTTCTTC. Translated: CASSHIATNEQFF.

This clone was seen more than once but under ten times. This rearrangement joins TRBV3-1 (or the pseudogene TRBV3-2) to TRBJ1-5; perhaps TRBD1 as D (5 bases). Trimming removed 4 bases at V and 6 bases at J, with 13 bases between. This CDR3 region has 14 residues. The germline V gene has CDR1 LGHDT and CDR2 YNNKEL (reference sequence). The CDR3 DNA is TGTGCCAGCAGCCCGAGCGGGGCAGGTCAGCCCCAGCATTTT. It translates to CASSPSGAGQPQHF.

This rearrangement joins TRBV11-2 to TRBJ2-2; 8 positions match TRBD1. The CDR3 loop spans 16 amino acids. The germline V gene has CDR1 SGHAT and CDR2 FQNNGV. With V trimmed by 5 bases and J by 1 base, 6 bases remained unmatched. The DNA of the CDR3 is TGTGCCAGCAGCCCTCGGGGGACAGGGAACACCGGGGAGCTGTTTTTT. It specifies CASSPRGTGNTGELFF.

The J gene is TRBJ1-6, the V gene TRBV6-5, with D possibly matching TRBD1 (5 bases). Germline values: CDR1 MNHEY, CDR2 SVGAGI. V was clipped by 2 bases and J by 11 bases, with 10 bases between them. The CDR3 sequence is 13 residues long. CDR3 in DNA: TGTGCCAGCAGTTACAGGGGAGGCCCACCCCTCCACTTT. This gives the protein CASSYRGGPPLHF.